Sequencing of this T cell receptor beta chain was carried out in a study of OX40 agonist ivuxolimab in advanced cancers. About the full investigation: Ivuxolimab was a fully human IgG2 agonistic monoclonal antibody targeting the costimulatory receptor OX40 (CD134). Intravenous ivuxolimab was administered to patients every 2 weeks at six dose levels: 0.01, 0.1, 0.3, 1.5, 3 and 10 mg/kg. Among the approximately 50 dose-escalation patients, 19 had hepatocellular carcinoma, 15 or so melanoma, 9 renal cell carcinoma and 9 head and neck cancer. A male proportion of around 81% and a mean age of 60 years, ranging from roughly 23 to 79, were recorded for the dose-escalation cohort. Patients were allowed to have had prior anti-PD-1, anti-PD-L1 or anti-CTLA-4 therapy, and roughly 40% of the dose-escalation patients had been treated with checkpoint inhibitors. Partial responses were achieved by three dose-escalation patients, of whom one had hepatocellular carcinoma and two had cutaneous melanoma. Peripheral TCRbeta sequencing aimed to test whether ivuxolimab altered TCR sequence diversity and caused clonal T-cell expansion. The paper reports the monotherapy dose-escalation portion (N of about 52 patients) of the phase I ivuxolimab trial. Here is what the overall study found, with its caveats: Partial responders in the 0.1-3.0 mg/kg groups had among the lowest normalized peripheral clonal expansion, especially among CD8+ T cells. After ivuxolimab, more expanded clones were found on average in CD8+ T cells than in CD4+ T cells. Low levels of normalized T-cell clonal expansion were also seen in some patients who did not respond. Clonal expansion of both CD4+ and CD8+ blood T cells was observed from baseline to week 6 at doses 0.1 to 3.0 mg/kg. The antigen specificity of the peripheral T cells that underwent clonal expansion was not determined.

The trial excluded patients who had a history of autoimmune disease or who were on systemic immunosuppression. Peripheral blood for TCR sequencing was drawn from every dose cohort at baseline, at cycle 4 day 1 and at cycle 7 day 1. Samples came from an open-label, multicenter, first-in-human phase I dose-escalation trial of ivuxolimab. Adults with locally advanced or metastatic melanoma, renal cell carcinoma, hepatocellular carcinoma or head and neck squamous cell carcinoma were enrolled in the trial. CD4+ and CD8+ T cells were sorted separately from peripheral blood before TCR sequencing. Concerning this clone: The antigen this receptor binds is unknown. Per-nucleotide qualities are absent, and no much larger clonotype sits a single base away.

To sequence the TCRbeta CDR3 region, genomic DNA was isolated from the sorted cells. TCRbeta CDR3 regions were sequenced using the immunoSEQ Assay. As stored in TCRdb, this immuneACCESS dataset retains in-frame rearrangements with V and J assigned. A fraction of the clones does not appear; measured against another copy, unresolved V genes explain less than half of the discrepancy, and the remainder lacks a known reason. The sample table holds around 67,000 clones, of which about four fifths were seen once. 0.95% to 1.5% of the sample lies in the top ten. The input for sequencing was CD4+ or CD8+ T cells sorted from blood, taken in a trial of the OX40 agonist ivuxolimab. The TCR originated in an adult with an advanced solid tumor such as melanoma, head and neck, liver or kidney cancer.

The nucleotides read TGTGCCAGCAGTGAAGCGGGGGGTTTCGGGATAAGGAAGCCCCAGCATTTT. Translated, it reads CASSEAGGFGIRKPQHF. The receptor chain draws on TRBV2 and TRBJ1-5; TRBD1 is a possible D gene, resting on 5 matching bases. The germline V gene encodes CDR1 SNHLY and CDR2 FYNNEI. The V and J ends are trimmed by 0 bases and 8 bases, leaving 20 bases between them. Including the terminal cysteine and phenylalanine, the CDR3 comprises 17 residues. This entry keeps only the CDR3 DNA: 51 bases, framed from base 1. Here the CDR3 is joined to the reference TRBV2 and TRBJ1-5 genes, and the full variable domain is: EPEVTQTPSHQVTQMGQEVILRCVPISNHLYFYWYRQILGQKVEFLVSFYNNEISEKSEIFDDQFSVERPDGSNFTLKIRSTKLEDSAMYFCASSEAGGFGIRKPQHFGDGTRLSIL.